This TCR beta chain originates from a study of regulatory T cells in long-lasting Graves disease (dated by TCRdb to the early 2020s). With regard to the full study: Antithyroid drugs had been taken for less than 3 months by newly diagnosed Graves' disease patients. Patients with persistent Graves' disease were compared with patients with newly diagnosed Graves' disease using TCR sequencing and RNA sequencing of peripheral blood. The study was registered as a clinical trial and conducted in China. TCR sequencing covered 13 persistent and roughly 20 newly diagnosed Graves' disease patients, about 35 samples in total.

There are 13 amino acids in the CDR3, from cysteine to phenylalanine inclusive. CDR3 DNA only is kept here, 39 bases in frame from base 1. Looking up the germline V gene yields CDR1 SNHLY and CDR2 FYNNEI. V gives up 1 base and J gives up 3 bases, and the segment between their germline ends measures 7 bases. This clonotype was found many times. The specificity of this receptor is unknown. No base quality information exists; no much larger clone differs at one position. What the authors observed across the whole study: The authors acknowledged the small sample size as a limitation that may reduce accuracy. Persistent Graves' disease patients showed lower TCR Shannon entropy and fewer highly expanded clones than newly diagnosed patients, suggesting clonal expansion. Patients with persistent disease shared more public clonotypes (fewer than 3,000) than newly diagnosed patients did (966). Preferential use of TRBV28, TRBJ1-2 and TRBJ2-5 was observed in persistent disease, whereas TRBV20-1 and TRBJ2-1 were favored in newly diagnosed disease. Peripheral blood alone was examined, since thyroid tissue, which constituted the primary lesion, could not be accessed. Sequencing and analysis were restricted to the TCR beta chain.

In light of the paper, this sample's time point label describes: newly diagnosed GD, antithyroid drugs for less than 3 months. RNA was extracted from PBMCs in TRIzol for both TCR sequencing and RNA sequencing. The diagnosis of Graves' disease was made according to American Thyroid Association guidelines. The patients came from an endocrinology department in Xi'an, China. Each patient gave about 8.1 milliliters of peripheral blood, collected in an EDTA anticoagulant tube. PBMCs were isolated by Ficoll Paque Plus density gradient separation without further T cell sorting. RNA quality was checked with an Agilent 2100 Bioanalyzer and agarose gel, and concentration with a NanoDrop 2000. Library prep was done by multiplex PCR. Sequencing was performed on an Illumina HiSeq 4000. TCR beta libraries were built with iRepertoire HTBI primers and Arm-PCR amplification of CDR3 regions. Before sequencing, the PCR products went through gel purification. In the authors' own workflow: Gene usage analysis of CDR3 amino acid clonotypes relied on the roughly 67 TRBV and around 14 TRBJ segments identified across samples. Filtered high-quality paired reads were merged into contigs using COPE and FqMerger. Contigs were aligned with BLAST to IMGT TRBV, TRBD and TRBJ reference genes, and CDR3 was defined per IMGT. Any clonotype with a frequency above 0.1% was counted as a highly expanded clone. Shannon entropy was used to measure repertoire diversity, and the Gini coefficient was used to measure V-J evenness. Clonotypes shared by more than one individual were considered public. Starting from the raw public reads, TCRdb applied fastp trimming at Q25, assembled clones with MiXCR and retained in-frame beta chains. Every distinct CDR3 protein forms one entry, paired with its most common genes and DNA. The V and J calls, along with clone size, are taken from TCRdb and not from the paper's own processing. The sample includes 550,000 to 700,000 distinct CDR3 sequences, with roughly 16% observed a single time. The top ten clonotypes cover 12% of the sample.

This sample also appeared in a second study, on T cells in Graves' hyperthyroidism and ophthalmopathy. As noted in the second study: Stable Graves' hyperthyroidism was defined as no progression to ophthalmopathy during 18 months of follow-up. The hyperthyroidism patients were between 18 and 65 years old and newly diagnosed, with a disease duration of less than 2 months. The study excluded patients with uncontrolled infections, other autoimmune diseases, pregnancy or lactation. Diagnoses were based on clinical symptoms, serum thyroxine and TRAb, thyroid ultrasound and orbital computed tomography. For the first round of RT-PCR on the TCR CDR3, the HTBI primer set was used together with the Qiagen OneStep RT-PCR kit. Blood samples also contained most of the expanded thyroid clonotypes (frequency above 0.001), which suggests that blood repertoires may reflect thyroid immune responses. Ophthalmopathy was separated from stable hyperthyroidism by a 13 V-J signature model, with approximately 85% sensitivity and approximately 84% specificity obtained in cross-validation and 80%/75% obtained in testing. In validation, progression to ophthalmopathy was predicted by the model with almost 71% sensitivity and 72% to 80% specificity, a median of roughly six months before onset. TCR V-J signatures able to tell the groups apart were searched for in a discovery cohort of 90 to 100 patients, of whom about 40 had Graves' ophthalmopathy and under 65 had stable Graves' hyperthyroidism. Prospective prediction of ophthalmopathy was tested in an independent validation cohort consisting of 18 hyperthyroidism patients and over 15 patients who later progressed to ophthalmopathy. The approximately 98 discovery patients were randomly divided into training and test sets at a 7:3 ratio. In several Graves' hyperthyroidism patients, the study also compared T-cell repertoires from thyroid tissue with T-cell repertoires from blood. After blood sampling, hyperthyroidism patients were treated with methimazole at a starting dose of 30 mg daily, and ophthalmopathy patients were treated with high-dose intravenous methylprednisolone. The libraries were constructed in a second round of multiplex PCR and then size-selected and purified. Sequencing of the libraries was done on an Illumina HiSeq2000 using paired-end 100 bp reads. SOAPnuke was used to process the raw data, with reads discarded if the reads contained adapters or uncalled bases, had a mean Phred below 15, or lacked an exact constant-primer or identifier match. High-quality paired reads were merged with COPE v1.2.5, and unique nucleotide sequences were defined as clonotypes. MiTCR v1.1 was used to align the clonotypes against IMGT TRBV, TRBD and TRBJ reference segments. The analysis included only V-J combinations with a frequency above 0.0001, which together covered roughly 99% of the repertoires. The TCS score was defined as the ratio of F50 (clonal expansion) to E x V (chaos), calculated using BLOSUM62-based TCRdist between CDR3 peptides within each V-J. Welch's t-statistics and random forest reduced around 510 V-J features to 13, which were used in a naive Bayes classifier (R e1071). Sample size was not statistically predetermined, and investigators were not blinded to group allocation. The paper reports TCR Vbeta CDR3 sequencing of fewer than 150 peripheral blood samples: under 45 ophthalmopathy, under 85 hyperthyroidism and around 17 progressor patients.

The clonotype was recovered from a man aged 18-30 years with Graves disease. Donor details come from another sample of the same person, matched by shared clones. The sequencing used peripheral blood mononuclear cells (PBMCs), collected at new diagnosis, from a patient treated with antithyroid drugs. Recombination joined TRBV2 with TRBJ2-7; no D gene call is confident. The sequenced DNA: TGTGCCAGCAGTGAAGGGTCCAGCTACGAGCAGTACTTC. Translated, it reads CASSEGSSYEQYF.